The next 20 T cell receptor beta chains were all read from a single sample in a study of OX40 agonist ivuxolimab in advanced cancers. Some clones are missing from TCRdb's copy, which holds only in-frame ones; the method was immunoSEQ multiplex PCR. Altogether about 54,000 clones are present, roughly nine tenths being singletons, with the ten largest covering roughly an eighth. The sequencing used CD4+ or CD8+ T cells sorted from blood, collected in a trial of the OX40 agonist ivuxolimab. The origin of the receptors is an adult with an advanced solid tumor such as melanoma, head and neck, liver or kidney cancer.

The rearrangement uses TRBV5-1 and TRBJ1-4; 10 nucleotides agree with TRBD1. Germline V lookup: CDR1 SGHRS, CDR2 YFSETQ. The J segment lost 5 bases and the V segment lost 4 bases, leaving 8 bases of the junction unmatched. CDR3 length: 16 residues. The CDR3 sequence: CASSPEPGQGNEKLFF. The CDR3 DNA follows: TGCGCCAGCAGCCCAGAACCGGGACAGGGGAATGAAAAACTGTTTTTT.

The V call is TRBV11-2, the J call TRBJ1-1, with D maybe TRBD1 (5 bases). The CDR3 length is 15 residues. From germline, CDR1 is SGHAT and CDR2 FQNNGV. Between the trimmed V and J ends, which lost 4 bases and 1 base, there was a span of 13 bases. The CDR3 sequence: CASSSAGHPNTEAFF. For the CDR3, the DNA is TGTGCCAGCAGCTCAGCAGGGCACCCGAACACTGAAGCTTTCTTT.

The chain combines TRBV5-1 with TRBJ1-3, with 7 positions matching TRBD1. The germline gives CDR1 SGHRS, CDR2 YFSETQ. After removal of 0 bases from V and 1 base from J, the junction contained 4 bases not matched to a gene. The CDR3 runs to 16 residues. The CDR3 coding sequence is TGCGCCAGCAGCTTGGTACAGGGGATATCTGGAAACACCATATATTTT. As protein: CASSLVQGISGNTIYF.

This chain connects TRBV9 to TRBJ1-4, with 11 bases that match TRBD1. Per germline, CDR1 SGDLS and CDR2 YYNGEE. The V and J ends lost 3 bases and 8 bases, in that order; junction bases with no gene match: 6. This CDR3 has 15 amino acids. The CDR3 DNA is TGTGCCAGCAGCGCGGGACAGGGGGGAAGGGAAAAACTGTTTTTT. Amino acids: CASSAGQGGREKLFF.

The chain recombines TRBV11-3 with TRBJ2-1, with 9 bases that match TRBD2. This CDR3 spans 17 amino acids. Germline assignment: CDR1 SGHNT and CDR2 YENEEA. V was pared by 0 bases and J by 6 bases, with 9 bases of the junction left unmatched. CDR3 DNA: TGTGCCAGCAGCTTAGATGGGGCGCGGGGGGGTTTCAATGAGCAGTTCTTC. It translates to CASSLDGARGGFNEQFF.

The chain carries TRBV10-1 and TRBJ2-1; 7 bases are shared with TRBD2. The CDR3 contains 15 residues. Losses at the gene ends were 0 bases for V and 9 bases for J; bases not matched to a gene: 8. From germline, CDR1 is WNHNN and CDR2 SYGVQD (reference sequence). The CDR3 nucleotides read TGCGCCAGCAGTGAGTCGGGTCGACTAGCTCCTGAGCAGTTCTTC. This sequence encodes CASSESGRLAPEQFF.

The rearrangement links TRBV6-6 to TRBJ1-2, with D unresolved. This CDR3 is built from 13 residues. The ends were cut back, 4 bases at V and 4 bases at J, with 10 bases in the middle. The V gene's germline CDR1 is MNHNY and CDR2 SVGAGI (reference sequence). CDR3 DNA: TGTGCCAGCAGTTTTCAGGTGGGCTATGGCTACACCTTC. Translated: CASSFQVGYGYTF.

Comments on this clone: This sample also contains other DNA sequences that code for the same CDR3. CDR3 loop: CASSEDRSSYEQYF. In DNA, the CDR3 is TGTGCCAGCAGTGAGGACAGGAGCTCCTACGAGCAGTACTTC. The chain combines TRBV2 with TRBJ2-7; TRBD1 matches 7 bases. Germline V gene sequence: CDR1 SNHLY, CDR2 FYNNEI. This CDR3 is 14 amino acids long. V lost 3 bases and J lost 0; bases outside the gene matches: 2.

This rearrangement joins TRBV5-4 to TRBJ2-7; no clear D gene. The CDR3 contains 11 residues. Trimming removed 0 bases from V and 6 bases from J, with 4 bases in between. Germline values: CDR1 SGHNT, CDR2 YYREEE (reference sequence). The CDR3 DNA reads TGTGCCAGCAGCTTGGCCTTCGAGCAGTACTTC. Translating gives CASSLAFEQYF.

This chain joins TRBV5-4 and TRBJ1-1; D unresolved. CDR3 length equals 13 residues. V shed 4 bases and J shed 0 bases, with 7 bases lying between them. Germline V gene sequence: CDR1 SGHNT, CDR2 YYREEE (reference sequence). The CDR3 sequence: CASSQSVNTEAFF. CDR3 DNA sequence: TGTGCCAGCAGCCAATCGGTGAACACTGAAGCTTTCTTT. The full variable domain, its missing parts supplied by reference TRBV5-4 and TRBJ1-1, is ETGVTQSPTHLIKTRGQQVTLRCSSQSGHNTVSWYQQALGQGPQFIFQYYREEENGRGNFPPRFSGLQFPNYSSELNVNALELDDSALYLCASSQSVNTEAFFGQGTRLTVV.

This chain connects TRBV6-5 to TRBJ2-5; no definite D call. V dropped 4 bases and J dropped 6 bases, with 9 bases sitting between them. The CDR3 runs to 12 residues. CDR1 and CDR2 (germline): MNHEY, SVGAGI. The CDR3 sequence: CASSSGSKTQYF. For the CDR3, the DNA is TGTGCCAGCAGTTCGGGTAGTAAGACCCAGTACTTC.

The chain uses TRBV6-4 and TRBJ1-1, with D tentatively TRBD1 (5 bases). Germline CDR1 is MRHNA and CDR2 is SNTAGT. V was clipped by 8 bases and J by 0 bases, with 22 bases between them. This CDR3 comprises 17 residues. The CDR3, as DNA: TGTGCCAGCCGAACCGTCTACCAGGGACGGTTGAACACTGAAGCTTTCTTT. Amino acid sequence: CASRTVYQGRLNTEAFF.

The rearrangement links TRBV2 to TRBJ2-5, with a weak D call TRBD2 (5 bases). CDR1 SNHLY and CDR2 FYNNEI come from the germline V gene. The CDR3 covers 14 residues. Trimming stripped 6 bases from V and 3 bases from J, with 14 bases between. This CDR3 reads CASRAHGSEETQYF. As DNA, the CDR3 is TGTGCCAGCAGGGCCCATGGTAGCGAAGAGACCCAGTACTTC.

CDR3 in amino acids: CASSTQLYRDPEAFF. The CDR3 region has the DNA TGTGCCAGTAGTACCCAACTATACAGGGACCCTGAAGCTTTCTTT. This rearrangement joins TRBV19 to TRBJ1-1; perhaps TRBD1 as D (6 bases). V lost 4 bases, J lost 6 bases, and 18 bases lay in between. The germline V gene has CDR1 LNHDA and CDR2 SQIVND (reference sequence). The CDR3 is 15 residues long.

The genes are TRBV4-1 and TRBJ2-2, with 8 bases fitting TRBD1. The germline CDR1 and CDR2 sequences are MGHRA and YSYEKL. The CDR3 spans 14 residues. V gave up 2 bases and J gave up 6 bases; unmatched junction bases: 2. The CDR3 loop is CASSQWTGSGELFF. The CDR3 nucleotides read TGCGCCAGCAGCCAATGGACAGGGTCCGGGGAGCTGTTTTTT.

This clone appeared a few times. The chain couples TRBV13 to TRBJ1-1; D might be TRBD1 (5 bases). Germline values: CDR1 PRHDT, CDR2 FYEKMQ (reference sequence). This CDR3 is 13 amino acids long. V shed 5 bases and J shed 7 bases, with 14 bases lying between them. The CDR3 nucleotides read TGTGCCAGCAGCCCCCAGGGAGAGGATGAAGCTTTCTTT. This codes for CASSPQGEDEAFF.

The CDR3 coding sequence is TGTGCCAGCAGTCTCGATAGCGGGAGCACAGATACGCAGTATTTT. As protein: CASSLDSGSTDTQYF. The V gene is TRBV7-9, the J gene TRBJ2-3, with 7 bases aligning to TRBD2. Germline assignment: CDR1 SEHNR and CDR2 FQNEAQ (reference sequence). With 6 bases clipped from V and 0 bases from J, the junction kept 6 bases outside the gene matches. The CDR3 is 15 residues long.

V is TRBV4-2 and J is TRBJ1-3, with no clear D. The V gene's germline CDR1 is LGHNA and CDR2 YNFKEQ. This CDR3 is built from 18 residues. V dropped 2 bases and J dropped 4 bases, with 21 bases sitting between them. In DNA, the CDR3 is TGTGCCAGCAGCCAACCGGGAGGCCCTTCAACGGGGGGAAACACCATATATTTT. Its protein is CASSQPGGPSTGGNTIYF.

This sequence joins TRBV6-1 and TRBJ2-7; D may correspond to TRBD1 or TRBD2 (5 bases each). The V and J ends lost 5 bases and 0 bases respectively, with 14 bases between them. The CDR3 has 15 amino acids. Germline V gives CDR1 MNHNS, CDR2 SASEGT. Here the CDR3 reads CASSPRDGPSYEQYF. The DNA for the CDR3 is TGTGCCAGCAGTCCCCGGGACGGTCCCTCCTACGAGCAGTACTTC.

This chain links TRBV5-1 with TRBJ2-3; D possibly corresponds to TRBD2 (5 bases). V shed 0 bases and J shed 1 base, with 6 bases lying between them. The CDR3 covers 14 residues. Germline CDR1 reads SGHRS; CDR2 reads YFSETQ. The CDR3 region has the DNA TGCGCCAGCAGCTTGGTGAGGGGCACAGATACGCAGTATTTT. This sequence encodes CASSLVRGTDTQYF.